A selection of T cell receptor beta chains follows, all from one sample in a study of shared clonotypes between healthy human individuals. Sequencing used immunoSEQ multiplex PCR; TCRdb keeps in-frame clones, though not all of them. This sample has roughly 510,000 clones, with approximately 79% found just once. The sequenced sample consisted of PBMCs. The receptors were sampled from a middle-aged woman in good health. Some clones in this sample may be carry-over from other donors' samples. Both conserved end residues are part of each CDR3. Each record gives: V gene, D gene, clone size, J gene, CDR3 DNA, CDR3 protein. D genes are given only for firm matches. Where a row states a size, it is once, few, many or the class of an expanded clone; other rows omit it.

TRBV5-4	-	-	TRBJ2-7	TGTGCCAGCAGCTTGGGGACCGGGGGTTTTTTCGAGCAGTACTTC	CASSLGTGGFFEQYF
TRBV5-1	-	-	TRBJ2-7	TGCGCCAGCAGCTCTGTGACGGTGGGGTACGAGCAGTACTTC	CASSSVTVGYEQYF
TRBV5-6	-	-	TRBJ2-6	TGTGCCAGCAGCCTCGGCGCCTCTGGGGCCAACGTCCTGACTTTC	CASSLGASGANVLTF
TRBV18	TRBD2	-	TRBJ2-7	TGTGCCAGCTCTCCAGCGGGAAGCTCCTACGAGCAGTACTTC	CASSPAGSSYEQYF
TRBV5-4	TRBD2	-	TRBJ2-2	TGTGCCAGCAGCACGGGACTAGCGGCGAACACCGGGGAGCTGTTTTTT	CASSTGLAANTGELFF
TRBV15	-	-	TRBJ1-2	TGTGCCACCAGCAGACATCGTGAAGGGCCAGCGGTCTATGGCTACACCTTC	CATSRHREGPAVYGYTF
TRBV21-1	-	few	TRBJ1-2	TGTGCCAGCAGCAACGCGGAGGTAGCTAACTATGGCTACACCTTC	CASSNAEVANYGYTF
TRBV18	TRBD2	few	TRBJ2-1	TGTGCCAGCTCACCACCAGGACTAGCGGGAGCCAATGAGCAGTTCTTC	CASSPPGLAGANEQFF
TRBV7-6	TRBD1	-	TRBJ2-3	TGTGCCAGCAGCCTGGACAGGGGAACAGATACGCAGTATTTT	CASSLDRGTDTQYF
TRBV15	-	-	TRBJ1-6	TGTGCCACCAGCAGAGATACCCAACAGCCCCTCCACTTT	CATSRDTQQPLHF
TRBV19	TRBD1	once	TRBJ2-1	TGTGCCAGTAGTCAGGGGACAGCTTACAATGAGCAGTTCTTC	CASSQGTAYNEQFF
TRBV15	TRBD2	few	TRBJ2-6	TGTGCCACCAGCAGGGGGGTCGGGAGGCCTGGGGCCAACGTCCTGACTTTC	CATSRGVGRPGANVLTF
TRBV2	-	-	TRBJ2-7	TGTGCCAGCAGTGTACGCTTCGCCCCCTCCGAGCAGTACTTC	CASSVRFAPSEQYF
TRBV30	-	-	TRBJ2-7	TGTGCCTTCCGTCTGGAGGCCAGAAACGAGCAGTACTTC	CAFRLEARNEQYF
TRBV5-8	-	once	TRBJ2-3	TGTGCCAGCAGCTTGGGGCTTCGTAGCACAGATACGCAGTATTTT	CASSLGLRSTDTQYF
TRBV4-2	TRBD1	-	TRBJ2-3	TGTGCCAGCAGCCCCAGCGGGACAGGGGGCGGAGATACGCAGTATTTT	CASSPSGTGGGDTQYF
TRBV29-1	TRBD2	few	TRBJ2-3	TGCAGCGTTGAGCCTAGCGGGGCAGATACGCAGTATTTT	CSVEPSGADTQYF
TRBV7-2	-	-	TRBJ2-2	TGTGCCAGCAGAAGAGGGACGGCAAACACCGGGGAGCTGTTTTTT	CASRRGTANTGELFF
TRBV6-5	-	-	TRBJ2-1	TGTGCCAGCAGGACACAGGGTAATGAGCAGTTCTTC	CASRTQGNEQFF